This T cell receptor (beta chain) was captured by sequencing in a study of blood T cell repertoires in COVID-19. A remark on this clone: Its ends do not fully match the called genes, so a read error is possible.

Assay used: immunoSEQ multiplex PCR; TCRdb lists only in-frame clones, some missing. This table holds under 350,000 clones, over 75% found once. Germline V gene sequence: CDR1 SGDLS, CDR2 YYNGEE. This CDR3 region has 14 residues. This receptor was obtained from a human donor in a cohort sampled during active COVID-19. The gene calls are TRBV9 and TRBJ2-3, with 7 bases identical to TRBD1. Sequenced sample: peripheral blood. The CDR3 DNA is TGTGCCAGCAGCCCCTACGGACAGGCAGAGACGCAGTATTTT. It codes for CASSPYGQAETQYF.